Below, 9 T cell receptor beta chains from the same sample are listed, as sequenced in a study of blood T cell repertoires in COVID-19. Profiling relied on immunoSEQ multiplex PCR, and the TCRdb table lists in-frame clones only, not all of them. In the table there are roughly 250,000 clones, roughly 84% of which are singletons. What was sequenced was peripheral blood. Receptors were obtained from a woman between 35 and 50 years old who had recovered from COVID-19.

The chain is built from TRBV6-5 and TRBJ1-1; 7 bases fit TRBD1. Germline CDR1 MNHEY, CDR2 SVGAGI. CDR3 length: 15 residues. J was trimmed by 1 base and V by 7 bases; bases with no gene match: 9. The CDR3: CASTPSTGPNTEAFF. In nucleotides, the CDR3 is TGTGCCAGCACGCCATCGACAGGGCCGAACACTGAAGCTTTCTTT.

The V call is TRBV7-8, the J call TRBJ2-3; 7 bases are shared with TRBD2. The ends lost 5 bases at V and 7 bases at J; junction bases unmatched: 15. The CDR3 is made up of 16 amino acids. The germline V gene has CDR1 SGHVS and CDR2 FQNEAQ. The CDR3 nucleotides are TGTGCCAGCAGCAGCCCGTTGGGGGGAGGGCCGAATACGCAGTATTTT. Protein product: CASSSPLGGGPNTQYF. Variable domain in full (rest from reference TRBV7-8 and TRBJ2-3): GAGVSQSPRYKVAKRGQDVALRCDPISGHVSLFWYQQALGQGPEFLTYFQNEAQLDKSGLPSDRFFAERPEGSVSTLKIQRTQQEDSAVYLCASSSPLGGGPNTQYFGPGTRLTVL.

The chain carries TRBV30 and TRBJ2-2; D is perhaps TRBD1 (5 bases). The CDR3 covers 14 residues. V lost 4 bases and J 9 bases, leaving 18 bases between the germline ends. Per germline, CDR1 GTSNPN and CDR2 SVGIG (reference sequence). For the CDR3, the DNA is TGTGCCTGGACTCCCTATGACAGCACGCGGGAGCTGTTTTTT. Its protein is CAWTPYDSTRELFF.

The chain uses TRBV2 and TRBJ1-2; D is perhaps TRBD1 (6 bases). The CDR3 spans 15 residues. Between the trimmed V and J ends, which lost 8 bases and 7 bases, there was a span of 23 bases. Looked up from germline, CDR1 is SNHLY and CDR2 is FYNNEI. CDR3 amino acids: CASAEGGYEVVGYTF. CDR3 nucleotides: TGTGCCAGCGCTGAGGGGGGGTATGAAGTGGTTGGCTACACCTTC.

This clone was seen a few times. The chain is built from TRBV7-6 and TRBJ1-2, with D uncertain. Trimming shortened V by 0 bases and J by 8 bases, and 10 bases separated the two germline ends. Germline V gene data show CDR1 as SGHVS and CDR2 as FNYEAQ. The CDR3 length is 13 residues. The CDR3 reads CASSLAGGTGYTF. The CDR3 nucleotides are TGTGCCAGCAGCTTAGCAGGAGGCACGGGCTACACCTTC.

The chain combines TRBV7-8 with TRBJ2-7, with TRBD1 identical over 8 bases. The germline V gene has CDR1 SGHVS and CDR2 FQNEAQ. V was pared by 4 bases and J by 5 bases, with 7 bases of the junction left unmatched. CDR3 length: 14 amino acids. CDR3: CASSSGQGSNEQYF. As DNA, the CDR3 is TGTGCCAGCAGCTCCGGACAGGGCTCAAACGAGCAGTACTTC.

This sequence joins TRBV19 and TRBJ1-5; D call uncertain. Trimming cost V 3 bases and J 0 bases, with 15 bases left between them. The CDR3 spans 17 residues. The germline gives CDR1 LNHDA, CDR2 SQIVND (reference sequence). DNA for the CDR3: TGTGCCAGTAGTATTCGGGTGGCAGTTCATAGCAATCAGCCCCAGCATTTT. It codes for CASSIRVAVHSNQPQHF.

CDR3 bases: TGTGCCAGCAGCAGTAGCGGGGGGGCCTCCTACGAGCAGTACTTC. Protein sequence: CASSSSGGASYEQYF. The chain is built from TRBV7-2 and TRBJ2-7, with 11 bases fitting TRBD2. CDR3 size: 15 residues. V shed 5 bases, J shed 0 bases, and the junction held 3 bases outside the gene matches. Germline V gene sequence: CDR1 SGHTA, CDR2 FQGNSA.

This rearrangement joins TRBV7-2 to TRBJ2-1; D is ambiguous. CDR3 size: 15 residues. V dropped 5 bases and J dropped 1 base, with 12 bases sitting between them. CDR1 is SGHTA, CDR2 FQGNSA, per germline. CDR3 loop: CASSLESTSYNEQFF. The CDR3 DNA reads as TGTGCCAGCAGCCTGGAGAGCACGTCCTACAATGAGCAGTTCTTC.